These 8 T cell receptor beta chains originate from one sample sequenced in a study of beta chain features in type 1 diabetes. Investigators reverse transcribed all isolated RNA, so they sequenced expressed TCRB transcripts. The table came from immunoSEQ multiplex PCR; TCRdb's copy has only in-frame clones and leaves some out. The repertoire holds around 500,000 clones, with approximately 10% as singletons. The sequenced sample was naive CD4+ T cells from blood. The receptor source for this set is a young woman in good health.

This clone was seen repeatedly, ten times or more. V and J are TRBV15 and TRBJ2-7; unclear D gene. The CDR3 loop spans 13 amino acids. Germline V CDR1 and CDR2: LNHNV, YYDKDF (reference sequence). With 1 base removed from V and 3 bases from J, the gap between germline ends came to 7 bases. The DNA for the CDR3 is TGTGCCACCAGCAGAGGACGGTTCTACGAGCAGTACGTC. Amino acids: CATSRGRFYEQYV.

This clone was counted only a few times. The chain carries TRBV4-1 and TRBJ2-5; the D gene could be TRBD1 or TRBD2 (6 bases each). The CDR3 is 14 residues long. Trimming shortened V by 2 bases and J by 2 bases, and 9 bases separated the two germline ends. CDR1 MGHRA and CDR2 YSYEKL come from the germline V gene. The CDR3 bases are TGCGCCAGCAGCCAACAGGGGACTCAAGAGACCCAGTACTTC. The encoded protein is CASSQQGTQETQYF.

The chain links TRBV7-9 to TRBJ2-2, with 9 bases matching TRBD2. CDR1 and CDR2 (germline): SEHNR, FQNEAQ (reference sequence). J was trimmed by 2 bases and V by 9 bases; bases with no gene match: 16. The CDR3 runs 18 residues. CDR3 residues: CASSSLGRTSDNTGELFF. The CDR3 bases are TGTGCCAGTAGCAGCTTAGGCCGGACTAGCGATAACACCGGGGAGCTGTTTTTT.

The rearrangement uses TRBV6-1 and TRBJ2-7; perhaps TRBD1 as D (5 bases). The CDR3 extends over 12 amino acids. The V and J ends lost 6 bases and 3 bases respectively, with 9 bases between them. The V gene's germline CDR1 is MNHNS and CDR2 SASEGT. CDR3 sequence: CASRQGHYEQYV. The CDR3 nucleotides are TGTGCCAGCAGGCAGGGCCACTACGAGCAGTACGTC.

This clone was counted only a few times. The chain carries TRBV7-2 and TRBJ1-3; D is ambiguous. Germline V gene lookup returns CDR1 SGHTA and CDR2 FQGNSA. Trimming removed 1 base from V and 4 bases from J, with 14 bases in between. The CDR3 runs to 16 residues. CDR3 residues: CASSLDPQIRGNTIYF. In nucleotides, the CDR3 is TGTGCCAGCAGCTTAGATCCACAAATTCGGGGAAACACCATATATTTT.

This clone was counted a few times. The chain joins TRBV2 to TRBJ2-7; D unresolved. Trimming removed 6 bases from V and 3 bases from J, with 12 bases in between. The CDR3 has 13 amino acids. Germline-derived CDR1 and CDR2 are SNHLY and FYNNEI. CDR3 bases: TGTGCCAGCAGCCTCCATGCTGGCTACGAGCAGTACTTC. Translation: CASSLHAGYEQYF.

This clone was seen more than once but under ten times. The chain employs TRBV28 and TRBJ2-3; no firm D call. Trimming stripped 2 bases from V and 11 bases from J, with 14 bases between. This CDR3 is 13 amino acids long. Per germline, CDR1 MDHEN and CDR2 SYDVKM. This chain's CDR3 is CASSLRASRRQYF. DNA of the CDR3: TGTGCCAGCAGTTTACGAGCTAGTCGTCGGCAGTATTTT.

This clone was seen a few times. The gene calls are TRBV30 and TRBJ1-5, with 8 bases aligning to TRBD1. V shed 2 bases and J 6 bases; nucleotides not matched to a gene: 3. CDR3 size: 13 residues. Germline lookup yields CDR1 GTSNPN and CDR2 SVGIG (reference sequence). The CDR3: CAWSTGGSQPQHF. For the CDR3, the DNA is TGTGCCTGGAGTACAGGGGGGAGTCAGCCCCAGCATTTT.